A selection of T cell receptor beta chains follows, all from one sample in a study of T cell changes during pregnancy in multiple sclerosis. Clones were read by immunoSEQ multiplex PCR, and TCRdb kept only the in-frame ones, dropping some. The table lists about 85,000 clones, approximately 90% of them singletons. Sequenced here: peripheral blood, sampled in the first trimester of pregnancy. The source is a female donor with multiple sclerosis, enrolled in a pregnancy study. CDR3s include the opening cysteine and the closing phenylalanine or tryptophan. The order of the fields is J gene, D gene, clone size, V gene, CDR3 length, CDR3 protein, CDR3 DNA. The D gene is left open where the match is weak. The listing skips clone size in some rows; elsewhere it reads once, few, many or a size class.

j_call: TRBJ2-7; d_call: TRBD2; clone_size: .; v_call: TRBV2; cdr3_length: 16; cdr3_aa: CASRTPRSGSSHEQYF; cdr3_nt: TGTGCCAGCAGGACCCCGCGGAGCGGGAGTTCCCACGAGCAGTACTTC
j_call: TRBJ2-3; d_call: TRBD2; clone_size: .; v_call: TRBV9; cdr3_length: 13; cdr3_aa: CASSPGGLDTQYF; cdr3_nt: TGTGCCAGCAGCCCGGGGGGACTCGATACGCAGTATTTT
j_call: TRBJ2-7; d_call: .; clone_size: .; v_call: TRBV7-2; cdr3_length: 16; cdr3_aa: CASSQRPRVFSYEQYF; cdr3_nt: TGTGCCAGCAGCCAACGCCCCCGGGTTTTCTCCTACGAGCAGTACTTC
j_call: TRBJ2-7; d_call: .; clone_size: .; v_call: TRBV6-1; cdr3_length: 15; cdr3_aa: CASSVRGAEGNEQYF; cdr3_nt: TGTGCCAGCAGTGTCAGGGGAGCAGAGGGGAACGAGCAGTACTTC
j_call: TRBJ2-1; d_call: .; clone_size: once; v_call: TRBV18; cdr3_length: 13; cdr3_aa: CASSRLENNEQFF; cdr3_nt: TGTGCCAGCTCAAGACTAGAGAACAATGAGCAGTTCTTC
j_call: TRBJ2-7; d_call: .; clone_size: once; v_call: TRBV7-9; cdr3_length: 17; cdr3_aa: CASSNQGDIRKTREQYF; cdr3_nt: TGTGCCAGCAGCAACCAAGGGGATATTCGGAAAACGAGGGAGCAGTACTTC
j_call: TRBJ1-4; d_call: TRBD1; clone_size: .; v_call: TRBV9; cdr3_length: 16; cdr3_aa: CASSPTRQGLGEKLFF; cdr3_nt: TGTGCCAGCAGCCCGACACGACAGGGTCTGGGGGAAAAACTGTTTTTT
j_call: TRBJ2-7; d_call: .; clone_size: few; v_call: TRBV5-1; cdr3_length: 14; cdr3_aa: CASSLSASDYEQYF; cdr3_nt: TGCGCCAGCAGCCTGTCGGCTAGCGACTACGAGCAGTACTTC
j_call: TRBJ2-1; d_call: TRBD2; clone_size: .; v_call: TRBV5-1; cdr3_length: 14; cdr3_aa: CASSGIAGGNEQFF; cdr3_nt: TGCGCCAGCAGCGGAATAGCGGGTGGGAATGAGCAGTTCTTC
j_call: TRBJ1-3; d_call: .; clone_size: .; v_call: TRBV7-2; cdr3_length: 13; cdr3_aa: CASSLWPGNTIYF; cdr3_nt: TGTGCCAGCAGCTTATGGCCAGGAAACACCATATATTTT
j_call: TRBJ1-1; d_call: .; clone_size: .; v_call: TRBV5-1; cdr3_length: 12; cdr3_aa: CASSLDRLEAFF; cdr3_nt: TGCGCCAGCAGCTTGGACAGGTTAGAGGCTTTCTTT
j_call: TRBJ1-1; d_call: TRBD1; clone_size: .; v_call: TRBV5-1; cdr3_length: 13; cdr3_aa: CASSGDRYTEAFF; cdr3_nt: TGCGCCAGCAGCGGGGACAGATACACTGAAGCTTTCTTT
j_call: TRBJ1-6; d_call: .; clone_size: .; v_call: TRBV20-1; cdr3_length: 11; cdr3_aa: CSVGRNSPLHF; cdr3_nt: TGCAGTGTTGGTAGAAATTCACCCCTCCACTTT
j_call: TRBJ2-5; d_call: TRBD1; clone_size: .; v_call: TRBV5-6; cdr3_length: 14; cdr3_aa: CASTQTQGAETQYF; cdr3_nt: TGTGCCAGCACCCAAACGCAGGGGGCCGAGACCCAGTACTTC
j_call: TRBJ2-3; d_call: .; clone_size: .; v_call: TRBV27; cdr3_length: 16; cdr3_aa: CASSTLRGGLRDTQYF; cdr3_nt: TGTGCCAGCAGTACCCTAAGGGGGGGGCTGAGAGATACGCAGTATTTT
j_call: TRBJ2-2; d_call: .; clone_size: .; v_call: TRBV9; cdr3_length: 16; cdr3_aa: CASSVGGGVNTGELFF; cdr3_nt: TGTGCCAGCAGCGTAGGCGGCGGAGTGAACACCGGGGAGCTGTTTTTT
j_call: TRBJ2-1; d_call: .; clone_size: once; v_call: TRBV6-5; cdr3_length: 14; cdr3_aa: CASTIGLAGAEQFF; cdr3_nt: TGTGCCAGCACCATCGGACTTGCGGGGGCTGAGCAGTTCTTC
j_call: TRBJ2-1; d_call: TRBD2; clone_size: .; v_call: TRBV7-3; cdr3_length: 13; cdr3_aa: CASSLGGGTEQFF; cdr3_nt: TGTGCCAGCAGCTTAGGGGGAGGGACTGAGCAGTTCTTC
j_call: TRBJ1-2; d_call: .; clone_size: .; v_call: TRBV20-1; cdr3_length: 11; cdr3_aa: CSAYWRDGYTF; cdr3_nt: TGCAGTGCTTATTGGCGGGATGGCTACACCTTC
j_call: TRBJ2-5; d_call: TRBD1; clone_size: few; v_call: TRBV19; cdr3_length: 14; cdr3_aa: CASSLGTGRETQYF; cdr3_nt: TGTGCCAGTAGTCTTGGGACAGGGCGGGAGACCCAGTACTTC
j_call: TRBJ1-2; d_call: TRBD1; clone_size: .; v_call: TRBV6-1; cdr3_length: 12; cdr3_aa: CASFRGPYGYTF; cdr3_nt: TGTGCCAGCTTCAGGGGGCCCTATGGCTACACCTTC
j_call: TRBJ1-4; d_call: .; clone_size: .; v_call: TRBV15; cdr3_length: 16; cdr3_aa: CATSRSGGATNEKLFF; cdr3_nt: TGTGCCACCAGCAGATCGGGGGGTGCAACTAATGAAAAACTGTTTTTT
j_call: TRBJ1-5; d_call: TRBD1; clone_size: .; v_call: TRBV15; cdr3_length: 15; cdr3_aa: CATSRITGGAQPQHF; cdr3_nt: TGTGCCACCAGCAGGATAACAGGGGGAGCTCAGCCCCAGCATTTT
j_call: TRBJ1-2; d_call: TRBD1; clone_size: .; v_call: TRBV27; cdr3_length: 14; cdr3_aa: CASSGTGGTYGYTF; cdr3_nt: TGTGCCAGCAGTGGGACAGGGGGAACGTATGGCTACACCTTC
j_call: TRBJ1-4; d_call: .; clone_size: .; v_call: TRBV9; cdr3_length: 14; cdr3_aa: CASSVGAGGEKLFF; cdr3_nt: TGTGCCAGCAGCGTAGGCGCGGGGGGAGAAAAACTGTTTTTT
j_call: TRBJ1-1; d_call: .; clone_size: .; v_call: TRBV6-5; cdr3_length: 14; cdr3_aa: CASTNTGRGAEAFF; cdr3_nt: TGTGCCAGCACCAACACGGGGCGGGGGGCTGAAGCTTTCTTT
j_call: TRBJ2-4; d_call: .; clone_size: .; v_call: TRBV7-9; cdr3_length: 16; cdr3_aa: CASSTDRALAKNIQYF; cdr3_nt: TGTGCCAGCAGCACCGACAGAGCCCTAGCCAAAAACATTCAGTACTTC
j_call: TRBJ2-1; d_call: TRBD2; clone_size: once; v_call: TRBV27; cdr3_length: 15; cdr3_aa: CASRPLTSGYTEQFF; cdr3_nt: TGTGCCAGCCGCCCCTTGACTAGCGGTTACACTGAGCAGTTCTTC
j_call: TRBJ1-5; d_call: TRBD1; clone_size: .; v_call: TRBV27; cdr3_length: 14; cdr3_aa: CASSLRGGYQPQHF; cdr3_nt: TGTGCCAGCAGTTTACGAGGGGGCTATCAGCCCCAGCATTTT
j_call: TRBJ2-2; d_call: .; clone_size: .; v_call: TRBV19; cdr3_length: 14; cdr3_aa: CASSPGGNTGELFF; cdr3_nt: TGTGCCAGTAGTCCCGGGGGAAACACCGGGGAGCTGTTTTTT
j_call: TRBJ1-4; d_call: .; clone_size: .; v_call: TRBV30; cdr3_length: 11; cdr3_aa: CAWGRLEKLFF; cdr3_nt: TGTGCCTGGGGCCGACTTGAAAAACTGTTTTTT
j_call: TRBJ2-1; d_call: .; clone_size: .; v_call: TRBV27; cdr3_length: 18; cdr3_aa: CASTPFGWYTDGSSEQFF; cdr3_nt: TGTGCCAGCACCCCCTTTGGTTGGTACACAGACGGTTCGAGTGAGCAGTTCTTC
j_call: TRBJ1-2; d_call: .; clone_size: .; v_call: TRBV11-3; cdr3_length: 13; cdr3_aa: CASSQEGKYGYTF; cdr3_nt: TGTGCCAGCAGCCAGGAGGGGAAGTATGGCTACACCTTC
j_call: TRBJ1-1; d_call: TRBD1; clone_size: .; v_call: TRBV7-9; cdr3_length: 14; cdr3_aa: CASSPRQGRTEAFF; cdr3_nt: TGTGCCAGCAGCCCGCGACAGGGGAGGACTGAAGCTTTCTTT
j_call: TRBJ2-3; d_call: .; clone_size: .; v_call: TRBV30; cdr3_length: 15; cdr3_aa: CAWSGAGWGTDTQYF; cdr3_nt: TGTGCCTGGAGCGGTGCAGGGTGGGGCACAGATACGCAGTATTTT
j_call: TRBJ1-3; d_call: TRBD1; clone_size: .; v_call: TRBV11-2; cdr3_length: 14; cdr3_aa: CASSSTGTGVTIYF; cdr3_nt: TGTGCCAGCAGCTCCACCGGGACAGGGGTCACCATATATTTT
j_call: TRBJ1-6; d_call: TRBD1; clone_size: .; v_call: TRBV5-1; cdr3_length: 16; cdr3_aa: CASSPPGGNNNSPLHF; cdr3_nt: TGCGCCAGCAGCCCCCCAGGGGGAAACAATAATTCACCCCTCCACTTT
j_call: TRBJ2-3; d_call: TRBD2; clone_size: once; v_call: TRBV9; cdr3_length: 12; cdr3_aa: CAPGGSTDTQYF; cdr3_nt: TGTGCACCCGGGGGGAGCACAGATACGCAGTATTTT
j_call: TRBJ1-1; d_call: .; clone_size: .; v_call: TRBV28; cdr3_length: 15; cdr3_aa: CASRTPTGGGTEAFF; cdr3_nt: TGTGCCAGCAGAACACCTACGGGGGGGGGTACTGAAGCTTTCTTT
j_call: TRBJ2-7; d_call: TRBD1; clone_size: .; v_call: TRBV7-9; cdr3_length: 14; cdr3_aa: CASSLTGGSHEQYF; cdr3_nt: TGTGCCAGCAGCCTGACAGGGGGCTCCCACGAGCAGTACTTC
j_call: TRBJ2-7; d_call: .; clone_size: .; v_call: TRBV11-2; cdr3_length: 13; cdr3_aa: CATALAGTYEQYF; cdr3_nt: TGTGCTACGGCCTTGGCAGGGACCTACGAGCAGTACTTC